These 23 T cell receptor beta chains share one sample of origin, sequenced in a study of T cell repertoires in cytomegalovirus infection (dated by TCRdb to the late 2010s). Reads for this sample came from an Illumina HiSeq 1500. The public reads were run again by TCRdb, first through fastp at Q25 and then through MiXCR, and only productive beta chains were kept. Rows with one shared CDR3 protein collapse into an entry with the most common genes and DNA. The sample profile shows hundreds of thousands of distinct CDR3 sequences; around a third of them were found once. The ten most abundant clones make up around 11% of the sample. The antigens of these receptors remain unknown. The treatment or condition label corresponds to: in vitro stimulation with specific CMV peptide epitopes to enrich CMV-specific T cells. The sequencing used cultured CD8+ T cells from PBMCs, collected from culture after CMV antigen stimulation. The receptor source for this set is a human donor in good health (CMV status not recorded). Some clones in this sample may be carry-over from other donors' samples.

A single count supports this clonotype. This sequence joins TRBV15 and TRBJ1-2, with D possibly TRBD1 on 5 matching bases. Trimming shortened V by 4 bases and J by 8 bases, and 17 bases separated the two germline ends. The germline V gene encodes CDR1 LNHNV and CDR2 YYDKDF (reference sequence). This CDR3 is 14 amino acids long. The CDR3 region has the DNA TGTGCCACCAGCATTGCCCGGGACCTTTTGGGCTACACCTTC. Amino acid sequence: CATSIARDLLGYTF.

This sequence joins TRBV6-5 and TRBJ2-7; D unresolved. The CDR3 length is 17 residues. Trimming cost V 5 bases and J 2 bases, with 22 bases left between them. Germline CDR1 MNHEY, CDR2 SVGAGI. The CDR3: CASSPLYGPLRTYEQYV. In DNA form, the CDR3 reads TGTGCCAGCAGTCCGCTCTATGGGCCCCTCAGGACCTACGAGCAGTACGTC.

A remark on this clonotype: This may be a read error: a much more frequent sequence differs by one nucleotide. This chain joins TRBV7-2 and TRBJ1-6; no firm D call. The length of the CDR3 is 16 residues. Germline CDR1 SGHTA, CDR2 FQGNSA. CDR3 nucleotides: TGTGCCAGCAGCTTCGAGGAGGTACCCCGGATTTCATCCCTCCACTTT. Translated, it gives CASSFEEVPRISSLHF.

For the CDR3, the DNA is TGTGCCAGCAGCTTAGGATGGGACGGCAACACCGGGGAGCTGTTTTTT. Protein product: CASSLGWDGNTGELFF. The chain links TRBV11-2 to TRBJ2-2; perhaps D is TRBD1 or TRBD2 (5 bases each). The CDR3 spans 16 residues. Germline assignment: CDR1 SGHAT and CDR2 FQNNGV. The germline V and J ends were trimmed by 1 base and 2 bases, with 11 bases remaining between them.

The rearrangement uses TRBV27 and TRBJ2-1; TRBD2 matches at 14 bases. With 2 bases clipped from V and 4 bases from J, the junction kept 7 bases outside the gene matches. Looked up from germline, CDR1 is MNHEY and CDR2 is SMNVEV (reference sequence). The CDR3 runs to 18 residues. The CDR3 loop is CASSLTTSGGAVYNEQFF. The CDR3 DNA is TGTGCCAGCAGTTTAACGACTAGCGGGGGGGCGGTGTACAATGAGCAGTTCTTC.

The chain joins TRBV7-6 to TRBJ2-1; 9 positions agree with TRBD1. CDR1 and CDR2 (germline): SGHVS, FNYEAQ. With V trimmed by 3 bases and J by 8 bases, 5 bases remained unmatched. CDR3 length equals 14 residues. CDR3 protein: CASSLDRGFDEQFF. CDR3 bases: TGTGCCAGCAGCTTGGACAGGGGATTCGATGAGCAGTTCTTC.

J is TRBJ1-2 and V is TRBV7-9, with no clear D. CDR1 is SEHNR and CDR2 is FQNEAQ in the germline V gene (reference sequence). The V gene lost 5 bases and the J gene lost 6 bases, with 16 bases spanning the gap. CDR3 length: 14 amino acids. CDR3 sequence reads: CASSPRQSLDGYTF. CDR3 bases: TGTGCCAGCAGCCCTCGACAAAGCCTAGATGGCTACACCTTC.

The chain joins TRBV15 to TRBJ1-2; possible D gene TRBD1, 6 bases. The ends were cut back, 5 bases at V and 7 bases at J, with 20 bases in the middle. Germline CDR1 LNHNV, CDR2 YYDKDF (reference sequence). The CDR3 has 15 residues. The CDR3 sequence is CATSELTGGGSGYTF. DNA for the CDR3: TGTGCCACCAGCGAACTCACCGGGGGCGGGAGTGGCTACACCTTC.

The CDR3 protein is CASHGRDYTEAFF. In DNA form, the CDR3 reads TGTGCCAGCCATGGCCGGGACTACACTGAAGCTTTCTTT. This chain connects TRBV27 to TRBJ1-1; D possibly corresponds to TRBD1 (5 bases). The V gene's germline CDR1 is MNHEY and CDR2 SMNVEV (reference sequence). The CDR3 runs to 13 residues. The V end lost 8 bases, the J end lost 3 bases, and 13 bases lay between the germline ends.

The rearrangement links TRBV20-1 to TRBJ1-4; D is ambiguous. The ends were cut back, 6 bases at V and 0 bases at J, with 11 bases in the middle. Germline V gene sequence: CDR1 DFQATT, CDR2 SNEGSKA (reference sequence). The CDR3 spans 14 residues. CDR3 residues: CSASTAATNEKLFF. In nucleotides, the CDR3 is TGCAGTGCGTCTACAGCCGCAACTAATGAAAAACTGTTTTTT.

This clonotype was counted many times. The rearrangement uses TRBV5-5 and TRBJ2-1, with 7 bases that match TRBD2. Germline V gene sequence: CDR1 SGHKS, CDR2 YYEKEE (reference sequence). V dropped 4 bases and J dropped 3; count of bases not matched to a gene: 7. This CDR3 contains 15 residues. The CDR3 region has the DNA TGTGCCAGCAGCCCCGGTCTAGCGGACTACAATGAGCAGTTCTTC. This translates into CASSPGLADYNEQFF.

This sequence joins TRBV28 and TRBJ2-1; 7 positions agree with TRBD1. V trimming: 1 base; J trimming: 2 bases; junction bases outside the gene matches: 5. Germline-derived CDR1 and CDR2 are MDHEN and SYDVKM. The CDR3 is 16 residues long. The CDR3: CASSLLQGEPYNEQFF. The CDR3 DNA reads as TGTGCCAGCAGTTTATTGCAGGGGGAACCCTACAATGAGCAGTTCTTC. The whole variable domain, remainder taken from reference TRBV28 and TRBJ2-1, is DVKVTQSSRYLVKRTGEKVFLECVQDMDHENMFWYRQDPGLGLRLIYFSYDVKMKEKGDIPEGYSVSREKKERFSLILESASTNQTSMYLCASSLLQGEPYNEQFFGPGTRLTVL.

This clonotype was seen a few times. The chain joins TRBV12-3 or TRBV12-4 to TRBJ2-7; 7 nucleotides agree with TRBD2. This CDR3 spans 15 amino acids. The J segment lost 4 bases and the V segment lost 3 bases, leaving 9 bases of the junction unmatched. The CDR3, as DNA: TGTGCCAGCAGTTTTAGCCTAGCGGAGATATACGAGCAGTACTTC. Translated: CASSFSLAEIYEQYF.

The V call is TRBV11-3, the J call TRBJ1-6; possibly TRBD1 for D (5 bases). The CDR3 loop spans 13 amino acids. The germline gives CDR1 SGHNT, CDR2 YENEEA. Trimming stripped 1 base from V and 14 bases from J, with 12 bases between. The DNA of the CDR3 is TGTGCCAGCAGCTTAGCCACAGGACGCACCCTCCACTTT. The encoded protein is CASSLATGRTLHF.

This clonotype was seen ten or more times. The chain links TRBV29-1 to TRBJ1-1; TRBD1 aligns across 7 bases. The CDR3 spans 15 residues. Germline V CDR1 and CDR2: SQVTM, ANQGSEA. V shed 1 base and J 3 bases; nucleotides not matched to a gene: 8. The CDR3 is CSVEGRGHSDTEAFF. Written as DNA, the CDR3 is TGCAGCGTTGAAGGGAGGGGGCATTCAGACACTGAAGCTTTCTTT.

The chain employs TRBV5-6 and TRBJ2-1, with D possibly TRBD1 on 5 matching bases. The ends were cut back, 5 bases at V and 6 bases at J, with 18 bases in the middle. The CDR3 extends over 15 amino acids. Germline V gene data show CDR1 as SGHDT and CDR2 as YYEEEE. CDR3 sequence (DNA): TGTGCCAGCAGAATGGGGCTAGAAATACCCAATGAGCAGTTCTTC. It is translated as CASRMGLEIPNEQFF.

In its sample, this clonotype was seen many times. The chain joins TRBV7-6 to TRBJ2-2, with a tentative D call TRBD2 (5 bases). In germline, CDR1 is SGHVS, CDR2 FNYEAQ. The CDR3 is 15 amino acids. The V end was cut by 1 base, the J end by 3 bases, with 9 bases between. For the CDR3, the DNA is TGTGCCAGCAGCTTAGGTAGCGTCTACACCGGGGAGCTGTTTTTT. Its translation is CASSLGSVYTGELFF.

This clonotype was recorded at least ten times. The rearrangement joins TRBV7-2 to TRBJ1-1, with D uncertain. Per the germline V gene, CDR1 is SGHTA and CDR2 is FQGNSA. Trimming pared 2 bases from V and 1 base from J, leaving 8 bases between. This CDR3 has 14 amino acids. This CDR3 is CASSLMGRNTEAFF. The CDR3 DNA reads TGTGCCAGCAGCTTAATGGGTCGGAACACTGAAGCTTTCTTT.

This clonotype was detected only a few times. The rearrangement uses TRBV6-1 and TRBJ1-1; D is unresolved. This CDR3 has 12 amino acids. Trimming removed 7 bases from V and 7 bases from J, with 13 bases in between. Germline values: CDR1 MNHNS, CDR2 SASEGT. In DNA, the CDR3 is TGTGCCAGCAACATACCCCAGGATGAAGCTTTCTTT. This gives the protein CASNIPQDEAFF.

The J gene is TRBJ1-4, the V gene TRBV6-6, with 9 nucleotides matching TRBD1. The V segment lost 0 bases and the J segment 8 bases; nucleotides outside the gene matches: 16. From germline, CDR1 is MNHNY and CDR2 SVGAGI (reference sequence). The CDR3 covers 19 residues. In nucleotides, the CDR3 is TGTGCCAGCAGTTACTCGGAAGGGACAGGGAGGATCCGTAAAGAAAAACTGTTTTTT. Its protein is CASSYSEGTGRIRKEKLFF.

The CDR3 nucleotides read TGTGCCTCCCTTTTAAGGGGGGGCTACACTGAAGCTTTCTTT. The encoded protein is CASLLRGGYTEAFF. The chain combines TRBV6-6 with TRBJ1-1, with TRBD1 as a possible D gene (6 bases). Germline V gene sequence: CDR1 MNHNY, CDR2 SVGAGI (reference sequence). The CDR3 runs 14 residues. Trimming took 11 bases from V and 3 from J, leaving 19 bases between them.

This clonotype was seen many times. The chain joins TRBV7-9 to TRBJ1-1, with 7 positions matching TRBD1. This CDR3 spans 13 amino acids. Germline values: CDR1 SEHNR, CDR2 FQNEAQ (reference sequence). V trimming: 5 bases; J trimming: 4 bases; junction bases outside the gene matches: 4. CDR3 protein: CASSIDRATEAFF. CDR3 nucleotides: TGTGCCAGCAGCATTGACAGGGCCACTGAAGCTTTCTTT. The complete variable domain, with remaining parts taken from reference TRBV7-9 and TRBJ1-1, reads DTGVSQNPRHKITKRGQNVTFRCDPISEHNRLYWYRQTLGQGPEFLTYFQNEAQLEKSRLLSDRFSAERPKGSFSTLEIQRTEQGDSAMYLCASSIDRATEAFFGQGTRLTVV.

The V call is TRBV20-1, the J call TRBJ2-1; D uncertain. Germline lookup yields CDR1 DFQATT and CDR2 SNEGSKA (reference sequence). Trimming removed 2 bases at V and 6 bases at J, with 5 bases between. The CDR3 contains 11 residues. The CDR3 here is CSARRANEQFF. The CDR3 bases are TGCAGTGCTAGACGGGCCAATGAGCAGTTCTTC.